A single sample gave rise to the 18 T cell receptor beta chains below, sequenced in a study of T-cell reconstitution after alpha-beta-depleted transplantation in children. Unique molecular identifiers were incorporated when the TCRbeta library was constructed. Via MiXCR, TCRdb re-called the PCR reads, giving one row per CDR3 protein. The table records fewer than 550,000 distinct CDR3 sequences, about an eighth of them present only once. The material was PBMCs, mostly from graft donor cells, obtained 180 days after TCRalphabeta/CD19-depleted stem cell transplant. The source is a female patient between 2 and 15 years old who had a stem cell transplant for aplastic anemia, so the T cells may come from the graft donor.

This clonotype was picked up a small number of times. The gene calls are TRBV11-1 and TRBJ2-1, with 9 bases aligning to TRBD2. CDR3 length: 16 residues. Germline V gives CDR1 SGHAT, CDR2 FQDESV (reference sequence). V was clipped by 1 base and J by 10 bases; unmatched bases: 11. The DNA for the CDR3 is TGTGCCAGCAGCTTAGAGGTGGGGTCAAGCGGGGGGGAGCAGTTCTTC. Amino acid sequence: CASSLEVGSSGGEQFF.

This clonotype was observed a few times. The chain joins TRBV7-2 to TRBJ2-1; D remains unclear. The CDR3 loop spans 11 amino acids. Germline V CDR1 and CDR2: SGHTA, FQGNSA. V was shortened by 3 bases and J by 8 bases, with 5 bases between the two germline ends. The CDR3 nucleotides read TGTGCCAGCAGCTTCTCATATGAGCAGTTCTTC. This translates into CASSFSYEQFF.

The sample holds a few counts of this clonotype. This sequence joins TRBV9 and TRBJ2-7; D might be TRBD2 (6 bases). From germline, CDR1 is SGDLS and CDR2 YYNGEE. The V end lost 7 bases, the J end lost 2 bases, and 28 bases lay between the germline ends. The CDR3 spans 18 residues. Here the CDR3 reads CASSLNPTLLAEPYEQYF. For the CDR3, the DNA is TGTGCCAGCTCCCTAAATCCCACTTTGTTAGCGGAGCCCTACGAGCAGTACTTC.

This clonotype was detected only a few times. This chain joins TRBV10-3 and TRBJ2-5; D is uncertain. V lost 4 bases to trimming and J lost 2 bases, with 8 bases between them. This CDR3 spans 13 amino acids. CDR1 and CDR2 from the germline V gene are ENHRY and SYGVKD. CDR3 sequence reads: CAISVGEQETQYF. CDR3 DNA: TGTGCCATCAGTGTTGGAGAGCAAGAGACCCAGTACTTC.

This clonotype has just a few counts. This sequence joins TRBV28 and TRBJ2-3; TRBD2 matches 7 bases. This CDR3 contains 16 residues. V was clipped by 5 bases and J by 4 bases; unmatched bases: 12. The germline V gene encodes CDR1 MDHEN and CDR2 SYDVKM. CDR3 residues: CASSALAVFGADTQYF. For the CDR3, the DNA is TGTGCCAGCAGTGCTCTAGCGGTATTTGGTGCAGATACGCAGTATTTT.

The chain combines TRBV18 with TRBJ1-4; D remains unclear. Germline values: CDR1 KGHSH, CDR2 LQKENI. V dropped 2 bases and J dropped 0 bases, with 10 bases sitting between them. The CDR3 has 16 residues. In nucleotides, the CDR3 is TGTGCCAGCTCACCATGGTCCCCATCAACTAATGAAAAACTGTTTTTT. Protein: CASSPWSPSTNEKLFF.

CDR3 sequence reads: CSAQGANYGYTF. In nucleotides, the CDR3 is TGCAGCGCACAGGGTGCGAACTATGGCTACACCTTC. The chain uses TRBV29-1 and TRBJ1-2, with a weak D call TRBD1 (6 bases). The CDR3 is 12 amino acids. V lost 7 bases to trimming and J lost 2 bases, with 11 bases between them. CDR1 is SQVTM, CDR2 ANQGSEA, per germline.

V gene TRBV12-3 or TRBV12-4 combines with J gene TRBJ2-1; TRBD2 matches 11 bases. This CDR3 has 17 amino acids. Unmatched junction bases numbered 9, after V lost 4 bases and J lost 4 bases. CDR3 in amino acids: CASSSTPGLAEYNEQFF. The CDR3 DNA reads as TGTGCCAGCAGTTCTACGCCGGGACTAGCGGAATACAATGAGCAGTTCTTC.

This clonotype was found many times. The chain couples TRBV12-3 or TRBV12-4 to TRBJ2-1, with D unresolved. The CDR3 is 12 amino acids. Deletions cut 5 bases from V and 7 bases from J, with 9 bases between. This CDR3 reads CASSTLGNEQFF. CDR3 coding DNA: TGTGCCAGCAGTACCCTGGGGAATGAGCAGTTCTTC.

This clonotype was observed a handful of times. The rearrangement uses TRBV21-1 and TRBJ1-1. TRBV21-1 constitutes a pseudogene. The CDR3 runs to 12 residues. CDR3 in DNA: TGTGCCACCACGGACCCGAACACTGAAGCTTTCTTT. Translation gives CATTDPNTEAFF.

V gene TRBV10-3 combines with J gene TRBJ2-1, with D hard to call. Germline lookup yields CDR1 ENHRY and CDR2 SYGVKD. V was clipped by 2 bases and J by 2 bases, with 7 bases between them. This CDR3 has 14 amino acids. Here the CDR3 reads CAISEEYPYNEQFF. CDR3 in DNA: TGTGCCATCAGTGAGGAGTATCCCTACAATGAGCAGTTCTTC.

This rearrangement joins TRBV6-9 to TRBJ2-1; 10 nucleotides agree with TRBD2. The V and J ends lost 4 bases and 6 bases, in that order; junction bases with no gene match: 9. This CDR3 has 16 residues. The V gene's germline CDR1 is MNHGY and CDR2 SVAAGI. For the CDR3, the DNA is TGTGCCAGCAGTTTCAGACTAGCGGGTTATGTCAATGAGCAGTTCTTC. It translates to CASSFRLAGYVNEQFF.

This clonotype was detected many times. The chain uses TRBV20-1 and TRBJ2-4; the match to TRBD2 covers 8 bases. Unmatched junction bases numbered 6, after V lost 8 bases and J lost 6 bases. CDR1 and CDR2 from the germline V gene are DFQATT and SNEGSKA (reference sequence). CDR3 length equals 12 residues. The CDR3, as DNA: TGCAGTCCTTCTCTAGCGGGAAACATTCAGTACTTC. Translated, it gives CSPSLAGNIQYF.

At least ten counts were recorded for this clonotype. The chain links TRBV15 to TRBJ2-2; the D gene is possibly TRBD2 (5 bases). Germline V gives CDR1 LNHNV, CDR2 YYDKDF (reference sequence). CDR3 length: 16 residues. The V gene lost 3 bases and the J gene lost 2 bases, with 13 bases spanning the gap. The CDR3 bases are TGTGCCACCAGCAGCCGGCAGACTATTAACACCGGGGAGCTGTTTTTT. This sequence encodes CATSSRQTINTGELFF.

V usage is TRBV7-2 and J usage is TRBJ1-5; 9 positions match TRBD1. Germline loops: CDR1 SGHTA, CDR2 FQGNSA. This CDR3 is 14 amino acids long. The V gene end was trimmed by 2 bases and the J gene end by 7 bases; junction bases not matched to a gene: 3. The CDR3 region is CASSLWTGDQPQHF. The CDR3 DNA reads TGTGCCAGCAGCTTATGGACAGGGGACCAGCCCCAGCATTTT.

The chain has TRBV20-1 and TRBJ2-1, with 7 bases lining up with TRBD1. V lost 2 bases to trimming and J lost 1 base; unmatched junction nucleotides: 8. Looked up from germline, CDR1 is DFQATT and CDR2 is SNEGSKA (reference sequence). CDR3 length equals 16 residues. The CDR3 spells CSARLLTGESYNEQFF. Written as DNA, the CDR3 is TGCAGTGCTAGATTGCTAACAGGGGAATCCTACAATGAGCAGTTCTTC.

The sample holds a few counts of this clonotype. The rearrangement joins TRBV3-1 to TRBJ2-3; possibly TRBD2 for D (5 bases). Germline V gives CDR1 LGHDT, CDR2 YNNKEL (reference sequence). The CDR3 length is 16 residues. Trimming cost V 4 bases and J 5 bases, with 19 bases left between them. The DNA of the CDR3 is TGTGCCAGCAGCCCTCCCCGTATGGGAGTGGTAGATACGCAGTATTTT. Translated, it gives CASSPPRMGVVDTQYF.

This clonotype was counted only a few times. This sequence joins TRBV20-1 and TRBJ2-3, with D tentatively TRBD1 (5 bases). This CDR3 is built from 15 residues. V dropped 3 bases and J dropped 2 bases, with 15 bases sitting between them. CDR1 and CDR2 from the germline V gene are DFQATT and SNEGSKA (reference sequence). This chain's CDR3 is CSASRVGPTTDTQYF. CDR3 coding DNA: TGCAGTGCTAGCCGAGTGGGGCCTACCACAGATACGCAGTATTTT.